This is a list of T cell receptor beta chains from one sample in a study of cytomegalovirus exposure and HLA in healthy donors. TCRdb's copy holds only in-frame clones and misses some; the assay was immunoSEQ multiplex PCR. Of about 190,000 clones in the sample, about 82% are singletons; the top ten hold roughly 1.5%. The sequencing sample was made of PBMCs. Source of these receptors: a woman aged 18-29 years in good health and CMV-seronegative. CDR3s include the opening cysteine and the closing phenylalanine or tryptophan. The D gene is left open where the match is weak. Clone size is shown for a subset of rows, as once, few, many or a class of expanded clone.

>.|TRBV2|TRBD2|TRBJ2-7
TGTGCCAGCATCCAGGGGGACGGAGGGGGACTAGCGGACTCCTACGAGCAGTACTTC
CASIQGDGGGLADSYEQYF
>few|TRBV30|TRBD1|TRBJ1-4
TGTGCCTGGAGCAGGGGGACTAATGAAAAACTGTTTTTT
CAWSRGTNEKLFF
>.|TRBV30|TRBD1|TRBJ2-2
TGTGCCTGGAGCCGGGGACAGGGGGTCTCCGGGGAGCTGTTTTTT
CAWSRGQGVSGELFF
>once|TRBV18|TRBD2|TRBJ2-3
TGTGCCAGCTCACCCCCGGGGTGGCGGGAGGGCCAAGATACGCAGTATTTT
CASSPPGWREGQDTQYF
>.|TRBV19|TRBD1|TRBJ1-2
TGTGCCAGTAGTATCGTCAGGGGGATGAGTGTCTATGGCTACACCTTC
CASSIVRGMSVYGYTF
>.|TRBV14|.|TRBJ2-7
TGTGCCAGCAGCCTCCAGGGCAACTCCTACGAGCAGTACTTC
CASSLQGNSYEQYF
>.|TRBV4-2|.|TRBJ2-7
TGTGCCAGCAGCCAAGGTCCGGGGGAACACTACGAGCAGTACTTC
CASSQGPGEHYEQYF
>.|TRBV7-9|.|TRBJ2-3
TGTGCCAGCAGCTCGTGGAAGTTAGGGGGAGTAGGCACAGATACGCAGTATTTT
CASSSWKLGGVGTDTQYF
>.|TRBV4-2|TRBD2|TRBJ2-1
TGTGCCAGCAGCCTTTCAGCGGGGGGGTTGAATGAGCAGTTCTTC
CASSLSAGGLNEQFF
>.|TRBV19|TRBD1|TRBJ1-5
TGTGCCAGTACCCCCAGAACAGGGGGCATAAGCAATCAGCCCCAGCATTTT
CASTPRTGGISNQPQHF
>once|TRBV5-1|.|TRBJ2-4
TGCGCCAGCAGCTTGGGGGGCCTCCTAGCCAAAAACATTCAGTACTTC
CASSLGGLLAKNIQYF
>.|TRBV6-1|TRBD2|TRBJ2-7
TGTGCCAGCAACAGCGGGGGCACCTACGAGCAGTACTTC
CASNSGGTYEQYF
>.|TRBV4-2|.|TRBJ1-1
TGTGCCAGCAGCCATCCCCCCAGGGGTACCCCTGAAGCTTTCTTT
CASSHPPRGTPEAFF
>.|TRBV5-1|TRBD2|TRBJ2-5
TGCGCCAGCAGCTTGGCGAGCGGGGTACAAGAGACCCAGTACTTC
CASSLASGVQETQYF
>.|TRBV11-1|TRBD2|TRBJ2-3
TGTGCCAGCAGCTTGAGCGGGGCAGATACGCAGTATTTT
CASSLSGADTQYF
>.|TRBV11-2|.|TRBJ1-5
TGTGCCAGCAGCTTAACAACGGGATCCAATCAGCCCCAGCATTTT
CASSLTTGSNQPQHF
>once|TRBV7-9|.|TRBJ1-1
TGTGCCAGCAGCTCGTCCGCGGGCAGTGAAGCTTTCTTT
CASSSSAGSEAFF
>.|TRBV5-1|TRBD2|TRBJ2-3
TGCGCCAGCATGTCGGGACTACCGATCGTGGATACGCAGTATTTT
CASMSGLPIVDTQYF
>.|TRBV7-6|TRBD1|TRBJ1-5
TGTGCCAGCAGCTTAGGGAGGGGGCCGTATCAGCCCCAGCATTTT
CASSLGRGPYQPQHF
>.|TRBV7-8|TRBD1|TRBJ2-7
TGTGCCAGCAGTTATACAGGGGGCACCACCTTCTACGAGCAGTACTTC
CASSYTGGTTFYEQYF
>.|TRBV19|.|TRBJ1-5
TGTGCCAGTAGTATCTCTGCCCTTTCAGGGGTGCCCCAGCATTTT
CASSISALSGVPQHF
>once|TRBV2|TRBD2|TRBJ2-7
TGTGCCAGCAGGTTAGCGGGAGCAATGGACGAGCAGTACTTC
CASRLAGAMDEQYF
>few|TRBV9|TRBD2|TRBJ2-5
TGTGCCAGCAGCGCTAAAGACTCGGGGGGAAGTCAGGAGACCCAGTACTTC
CASSAKDSGGSQETQYF
>.|TRBV21-1|.|TRBJ1-2
TGTGCCAGCAGCCGCTGGGACAGGGCTCCGGTGTATGGCTACACCTTC
CASSRWDRAPVYGYTF
>.|TRBV5-4|.|TRBJ2-5
TGTGCCAGCAGCTTGCCCACAGGATTACAAGAGACCCAGTACTTC
CASSLPTGLQETQYF
>.|TRBV6-1|TRBD2|TRBJ2-3
TGTGCCAGCATGGCTAGCGGGAATGCAGATACGCAGTATTTT
CASMASGNADTQYF
>.|TRBV29-1|.|TRBJ1-3
TGCAGCGTTGTTGACAGGACTTACCTCTCTGGAAACACCATATATTTT
CSVVDRTYLSGNTIYF
>.|TRBV10-3|TRBD2|TRBJ2-2
TGTGCCATCAGTGGTCCAGCGGGGGGGCCGGGAAGCACCGGGGAGCTGTTTTTT
CAISGPAGGPGSTGELFF
>.|TRBV7-3|.|TRBJ1-1
TGTGCCAGCAGCTCGACGGGACTCCCGGACACTGAAGCTTTCTTT
CASSSTGLPDTEAFF
>.|TRBV9|.|TRBJ2-5
TGTGCCAGCAGCGCGGAGCTTGGACTCCAGTACTTC
CASSAELGLQYF
>.|TRBV5-1|.|TRBJ1-1
TGCGCCAGCAACTGGGCGGGGAACACTGAAGCTTTCTTT
CASNWAGNTEAFF
>.|TRBV4-2|.|TRBJ2-1
TGTGCCAGCAGCCACTTAACAGGGGCGGGGTACAATGAGCAGTTCTTC
CASSHLTGAGYNEQFF
>few|TRBV6-1|TRBD1|TRBJ1-2
TGTGCCAGCAGTGAAGTCACCGGGACAGGGTACTTC
CASSEVTGTGYF
>.|TRBV4-1|TRBD2|TRBJ2-1
TGCGCCAGCAGCCAAAACGTCCTAGCGGGGTACAATGAGCAGTTCTTC
CASSQNVLAGYNEQFF
>.|TRBV7-7|.|TRBJ2-5
TGTGCCAGCAGCTTAGGGTCGGGGGTGAAGGACCAGTACTTC
CASSLGSGVKDQYF
>.|TRBV11-2|TRBD1|TRBJ1-1
TGTGCCAGCAGCTTAGACCGGACAGGGGGCGGCACTGAAGCTTTCTTT
CASSLDRTGGGTEAFF
>.|TRBV4-1|.|TRBJ2-3
TGCGCCAGCAGCCAAGAGTGGAGTGCCGATACGCAGTATTTT
CASSQEWSADTQYF
>.|TRBV9|TRBD2|TRBJ2-1
TGTGCCAGCAGCGTAGGTGCGGGGGGAAACGTAAATGAGCAGTTCTTC
CASSVGAGGNVNEQFF
>.|TRBV10-1|.|TRBJ2-7
TGCGCCAGCAGTGAGGCCGGTCACGAGCAGTACTTC
CASSEAGHEQYF
>.|TRBV5-6|.|TRBJ1-4
TGTGCCAGCAGCTTGGTCGGGACAAGTAATGAAAAACTGTTTTTT
CASSLVGTSNEKLFF
>.|TRBV7-9|TRBD1|TRBJ2-2
TGTGCCAGCAGCCCCTGGACAGGGGAGGACACCGGGGAGCTGTTTTTT
CASSPWTGEDTGELFF
>.|TRBV7-2|TRBD1|TRBJ2-3
TGTGCCAGCAGCCTTTGGGACAGGCGCACAGATACGCAGTATTTT
CASSLWDRRTDTQYF
>.|TRBV29-1|.|TRBJ1-2
TGCAGCGTTGAGCAACAGGGTTTTGGCTACACCTTC
CSVEQQGFGYTF
>.|TRBV9|.|TRBJ1-5
TGTGCCAGCAGCGTAGCAGATCAGCCCCAGCATTTT
CASSVADQPQHF
>.|TRBV19|.|TRBJ1-5
TGTGCCAGTAGTCCTAATAATCAGCCCCAGCATTTT
CASSPNNQPQHF
>.|TRBV7-9|TRBD1|TRBJ2-7
TGTGCCAGCAGCTTATACAGGGGGCCCTCCTACGAGCAGTACTTC
CASSLYRGPSYEQYF
>.|TRBV9|TRBD1|TRBJ2-7
TGTGCCAGCAGCGTTCGACAGGGGGCTCTGGACGAGCAGTACTTC
CASSVRQGALDEQYF